The clone carrying this T cell receptor (beta chain) was detected many times. The CDR3 sequence is 12 residues long. V was trimmed by 3 bases and J by 3 bases, leaving 9 bases between them. CDR1 and CDR2 from the germline V gene are GTSNPN and SVGIG (reference sequence). The CDR3 regions of TCR beta were amplified from RNA transcripts. HTBI primers drove first-round RT-PCR of the TCR CDR3. TCRdb recomputed calls from the multiplex PCR reads with MiXCR, one row per CDR3 protein. The repertoire holds 530,000 or so distinct CDR3 sequences, with roughly 18% as singletons. The sample is drawn from a study of T cells in Graves' hyperthyroidism and ophthalmopathy. Uncontrolled infection, other autoimmune disease, pregnancy and lactation each barred patients from inclusion. Fresh peripheral blood, around 9.3 ml, was the source of the PBMCs.

This chain uses TRBV30 with TRBJ2-7; no definite D call. The clonotype was recovered from a woman between 18 and 30 years old with Graves' ophthalmopathy. Sequenced: blood. The CDR3 is CAWRVDGYEQYF. The CDR3 region has the DNA TGTGCCTGGAGGGTTGACGGCTACGAGCAGTACTTC.